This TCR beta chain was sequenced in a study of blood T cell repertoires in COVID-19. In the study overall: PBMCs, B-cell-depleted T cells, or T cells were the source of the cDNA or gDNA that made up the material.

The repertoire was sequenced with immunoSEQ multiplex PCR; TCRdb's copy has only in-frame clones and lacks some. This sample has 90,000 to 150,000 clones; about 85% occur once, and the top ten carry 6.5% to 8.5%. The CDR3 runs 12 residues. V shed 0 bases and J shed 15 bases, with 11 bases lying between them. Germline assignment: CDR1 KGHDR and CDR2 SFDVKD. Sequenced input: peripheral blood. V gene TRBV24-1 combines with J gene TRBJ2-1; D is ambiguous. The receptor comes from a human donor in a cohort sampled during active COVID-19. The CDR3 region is CATSDLLGDPFF. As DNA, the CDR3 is TGTGCCACCAGTGATTTGCTCGGTGATCCGTTCTTC.